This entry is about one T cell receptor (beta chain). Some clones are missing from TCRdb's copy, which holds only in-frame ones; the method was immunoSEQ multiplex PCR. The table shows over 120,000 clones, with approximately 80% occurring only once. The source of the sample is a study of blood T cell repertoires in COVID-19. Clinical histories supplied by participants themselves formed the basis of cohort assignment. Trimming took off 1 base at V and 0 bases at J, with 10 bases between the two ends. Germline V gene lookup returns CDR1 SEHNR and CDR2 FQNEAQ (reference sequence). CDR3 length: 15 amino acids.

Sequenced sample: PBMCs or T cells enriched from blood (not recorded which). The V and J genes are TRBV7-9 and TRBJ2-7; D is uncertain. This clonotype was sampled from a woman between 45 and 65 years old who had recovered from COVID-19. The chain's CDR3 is CASSLVWAHSYEQYF. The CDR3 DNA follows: TGTGCCAGCAGCTTAGTCTGGGCGCACTCCTACGAGCAGTACTTC.